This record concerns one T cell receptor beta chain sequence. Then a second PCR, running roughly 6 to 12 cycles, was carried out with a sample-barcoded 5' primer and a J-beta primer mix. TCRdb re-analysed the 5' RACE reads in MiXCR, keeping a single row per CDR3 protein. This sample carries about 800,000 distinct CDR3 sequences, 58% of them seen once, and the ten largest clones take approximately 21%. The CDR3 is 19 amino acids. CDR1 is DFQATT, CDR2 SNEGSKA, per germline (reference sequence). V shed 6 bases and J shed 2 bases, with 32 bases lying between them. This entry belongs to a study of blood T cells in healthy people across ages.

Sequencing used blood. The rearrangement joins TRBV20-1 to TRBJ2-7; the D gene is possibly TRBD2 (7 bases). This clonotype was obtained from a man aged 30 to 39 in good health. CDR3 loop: CSAHHGEGGLTTSPYEQYF. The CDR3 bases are TGCAGTGCCCATCACGGGGAGGGGGGTCTGACAACTTCCCCCTACGAGCAGTACTTC.